This TCR beta chain was captured in a study of beta chain features in type 1 diabetes. About the study: Across the samples, roughly 98 million sorted cells were examined in total.

Germline V gene data show CDR1 as SEHNR and CDR2 as FQNEAQ (reference sequence). V was pared by 3 bases and J by 6 bases, with 9 bases between. The CDR3 extends over 12 amino acids. General study findings and limits: In comparison with healthy donors, patients had naive, central memory and Treg TCRB repertoires that appeared more similar. For type 1 diabetes patients, VDJ junctions showed fewer insertions and more deletions. Among patients with Type 1 diabetes, TCRB CDR3s were moderately but significantly shorter in every one of the four CD4+ subsets.

Concerning this clone itself: Its antigen is currently unknown.

It was via CD45RO/CCR7/CD25/CD127/CD95/CD27 that CD4+ naive, central memory, regulatory and stem cell-like memory cells were sorted. Expressed TCRB transcripts were sequenced because the entire RNA isolate underwent reverse transcription. The repertoire was sequenced with immunoSEQ multiplex PCR; TCRdb's copy has only in-frame clones and lacks some. The sample includes 200,000 to 300,000 clones, roughly 10% of them seen just once. The chain links TRBV7-9 to TRBJ2-7; D is ambiguous. The sequenced material came from naive CD4+ T cells from blood. The sequence derives from a man aged 25 to 40 with type 1 diabetes. The CDR3 sequence is CASSFAVGEQYF. The CDR3 bases are TGTGCCAGCAGCTTTGCGGTGGGCGAGCAGTACTTC.